This entry describes one TCR beta chain. The target of this receptor is not known. Base qualities are not provided; no much larger clone lies one nucleotide away. At one collaborating source in Seattle, patients were enrolled during active infection and were followed longitudinally through the course of disease. Collaborating institutions collected whole blood in K2EDTA tubes following their own protocols. For TCRbeta analysis, collaborators shipped samples as frozen whole blood, isolated PBMCs, or DNA extracted from either of those sample types. TCRbeta CDR3 regions were amplified from genomic DNA using the immunoSEQ Assay, a bias-controlled multiplex PCR. The original methods were these. The number of nucleated cells in each sample was estimated from the amplification of reference gene primers within the assay. To quantify the absolute abundance of each unique TCRbeta CDR3 rearrangement, sequence reads were collapsed and filtered. For each sample, productive Simpson clonality was calculated by taking the square root of Simpson's diversity index across productive rearrangements. TCRdb's version of the immuneACCESS table is confined to in-frame rearrangements and falls short of the full clone set. An unresolved V gene accounts for under half of the shortfall where checked; the remainder is of unknown origin. Clone size and V and J calls were adopted from that table, with D and trimming inferred from the DNA. For this sample there are 130,000 to 150,000 clones; roughly 83% appear just once. Clones ranked in the top ten supply 5% of the sample.

This entry belongs to a study of blood T cell repertoires in COVID-19 (dated by TCRdb to about 2020). About the full investigation: The collaborator samples originated in the United States, Italy and Spain and spanned the acute and convalescent phases of COVID-19. The prospective study material was composed of cDNA or gDNA derived from T cells, B-cell-depleted T cells, or PBMCs. The dataset comprised deeply sampled blood TCRbeta repertoires from subjects exposed to, actively infected with, or recovered from COVID-19. The repertoires were made available in a free public database intended to serve as a resource for research on the immune response to SARS-CoV-2. The samples were drawn from the first 160 participants of the ongoing ImmuneRACE study and from under 1,500 subjects provided by 6 global collaborators. A de-identified subject ID, COVID-19 status, age in years and sex were almost always included in the sample metadata. Where available, HLA class I and class II types were obtained from metadata supplied by the sample provider rather than from assay-based typing.

CDR1 and CDR2 are read off the germline V gene as MNHNS and SASEGT. The CDR3 starts with the cysteine, ends with the phenylalanine, and has 13 residues. Of the read, only the CDR3 DNA is kept; its 39 bases are in frame from base 1. V drops 0 bases and J drops 12 bases, leaving 14 bases in between. Overall study outcomes, separate from this receptor: The amount of clinical and demographic metadata varied by source and participant and was provided uncurated.

The receptor comes from a woman aged 70-85 years with COVID-19, enrolled during active disease. Sequenced: peripheral blood. The sequence is built from TRBV6-1 and TRBJ1-2; the D gene lacks a confident call. The DNA reads as follows: TGTGCCAGCAGTGAAGCGCTGGGCCCGCCGGACACCTTC. Its amino acids are CASSEALGPPDTF.